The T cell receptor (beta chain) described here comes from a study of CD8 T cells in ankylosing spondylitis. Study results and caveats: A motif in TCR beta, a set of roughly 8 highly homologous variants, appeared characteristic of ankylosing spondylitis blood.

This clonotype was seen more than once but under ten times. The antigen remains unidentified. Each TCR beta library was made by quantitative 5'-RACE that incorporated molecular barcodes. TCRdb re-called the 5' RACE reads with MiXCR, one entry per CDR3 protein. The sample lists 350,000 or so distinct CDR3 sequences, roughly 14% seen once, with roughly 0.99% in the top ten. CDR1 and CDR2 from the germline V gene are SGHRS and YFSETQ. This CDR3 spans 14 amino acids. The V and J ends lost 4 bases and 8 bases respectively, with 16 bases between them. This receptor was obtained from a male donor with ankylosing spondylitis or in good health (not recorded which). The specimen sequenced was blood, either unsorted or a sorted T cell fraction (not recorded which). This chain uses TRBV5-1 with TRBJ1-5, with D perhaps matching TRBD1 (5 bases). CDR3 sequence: CASSRDGSDEPQHF. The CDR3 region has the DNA TGCGCCAGCAGCCGGGACGGCTCCGACGAGCCCCAGCATTTT.